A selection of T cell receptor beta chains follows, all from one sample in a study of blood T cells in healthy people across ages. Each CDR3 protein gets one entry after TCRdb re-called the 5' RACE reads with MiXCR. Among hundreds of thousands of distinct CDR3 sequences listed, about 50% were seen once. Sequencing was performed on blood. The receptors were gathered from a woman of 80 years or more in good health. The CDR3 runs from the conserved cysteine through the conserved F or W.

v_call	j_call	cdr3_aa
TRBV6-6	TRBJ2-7	CASRDTAPSEQYF
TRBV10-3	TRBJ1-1	CAISESFKDEAFF
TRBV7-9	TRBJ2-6	CASSRHPSGANVLTF
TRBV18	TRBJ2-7	CASSPPEMREIKYEQYF
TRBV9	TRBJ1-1	CASSPTGQGGVGIGEAFF
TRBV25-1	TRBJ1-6	CASSERGGNSPLHF
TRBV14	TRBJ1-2	CASSQYDREQNGYTF
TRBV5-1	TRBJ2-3	CASSPRTGGVTDTQYF
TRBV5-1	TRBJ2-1	CASRQSGSEGDEQFF
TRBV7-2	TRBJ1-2	CASSAYRGQGYTF
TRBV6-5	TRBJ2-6	CASSYQSSGANVLTF
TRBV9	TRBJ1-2	CASSVGAGSNGYTF
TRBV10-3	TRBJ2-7	CAIGPLGGESYEQYF
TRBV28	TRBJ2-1	CASVFGGGAYNEQFF
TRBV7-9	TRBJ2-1	CASSGLAGGYYNEQFF
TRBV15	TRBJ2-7	CATSSIAGDYYEQYF
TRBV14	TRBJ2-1	CASSARRAGGYYNEQFF
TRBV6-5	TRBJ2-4	CASSYPGAKNIQYF
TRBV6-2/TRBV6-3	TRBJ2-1	CASSRMEYNEQFF
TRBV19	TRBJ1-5	CASSMPGQPQHF
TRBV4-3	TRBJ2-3	CASSRLWLDTQYF
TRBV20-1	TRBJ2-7	CSAIDGTGGYYEQYF
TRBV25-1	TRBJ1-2	CASSEGVRGGGYGYTF
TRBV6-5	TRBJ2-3	CASSYSGFRGTDTQYF
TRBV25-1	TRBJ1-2	CASSGQGDSNYGYTF
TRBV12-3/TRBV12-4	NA	CASSYLASGAYEQYF
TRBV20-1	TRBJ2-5	CSASVLGDRGPLVETQYF
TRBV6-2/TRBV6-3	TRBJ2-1	CASRATLAEINNEQFF
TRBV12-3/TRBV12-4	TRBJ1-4	CASRDSNEKLFF
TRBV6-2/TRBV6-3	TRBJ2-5	CASSYGPLVYNEQYF
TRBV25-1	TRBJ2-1	CASSPDRVSTYNEQFF
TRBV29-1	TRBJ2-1	CSVEAWTRGSYNEQFF
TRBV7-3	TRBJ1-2	CASSSPGQGFGGYTF
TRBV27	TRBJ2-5	CASSFGGRDQETQYF
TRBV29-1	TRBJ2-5	CSALQGAETQYF
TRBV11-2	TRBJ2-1	CASSSNTLAVEQFF
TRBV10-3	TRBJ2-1	CAISESFRGNEQFF
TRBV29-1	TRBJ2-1	CIVQGALKYNEQFF
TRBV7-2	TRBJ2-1	CASSLVGGRVTNEPFF
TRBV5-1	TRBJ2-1	CASSLQGHPYNEQFF
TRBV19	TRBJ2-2	CATRQGSNTGELFF
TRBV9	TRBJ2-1	CASSVEVLDEQFF
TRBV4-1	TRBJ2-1	CASSHEERLAGYNEQFF
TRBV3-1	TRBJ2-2	CASSQAPQSGELFF
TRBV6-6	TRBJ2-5	CASSYSSWETQYF
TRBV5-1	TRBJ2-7	CASSLGGGAYNEQYF
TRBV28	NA	CASSSQQGAETQYF
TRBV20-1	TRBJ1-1	CSAREEGLNTEAFF
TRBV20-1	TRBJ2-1	CSARGGPSSYNEQFF
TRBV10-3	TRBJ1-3	CAISSQGPGNTIYF
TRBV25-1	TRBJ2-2	CASLGWGPGDTGELFF
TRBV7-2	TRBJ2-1	CASSSGQQQFF